The text below deals with one T cell receptor beta chain. The germline V and J ends were trimmed by 1 base and 8 bases, with 12 bases remaining between them. CDR1 is SEHNR and CDR2 is FQNEAQ in the germline V gene (reference sequence). The CDR3 consists of 14 residues. Generated by immunoSEQ multiplex PCR, the TCRdb table keeps only in-frame clones and is missing some. The sample contains tens of thousands of clones, about 90% of which appear only once. This record belongs to a study of T cell changes during pregnancy in multiple sclerosis. This material consisted of CD4+ T cells from peripheral blood mononuclear cells, taken in the third trimester of pregnancy. The chain employs TRBV7-9 and TRBJ2-1; D is perhaps TRBD2 (6 bases). The clonotype comes from a female donor with multiple sclerosis, enrolled in a pregnancy study. The CDR3 nucleotides are TGTGCCAGCAGCTTAGAGGCCGGGGGATATGAGCAGTTCTTC. Its translation: CASSLEAGGYEQFF.